These T cell receptor beta chains were read from a single sample in a study of T cell changes during pregnancy in multiple sclerosis. Here immunoSEQ multiplex PCR was the method, and the copy in TCRdb shows in-frame clones only, minus some. The sample consists of approximately 100,000 clones, roughly nine tenths of them appearing once. The specimen was peripheral blood, collected in the second trimester of pregnancy. The receptors come from a female donor with multiple sclerosis, enrolled in a pregnancy study. Each CDR3 is given with its conserved first and last residue. The D gene is left open where the match is weak. Some rows mark clone size as missing; the rest say once, few, many or name a class of expanded clone.

v_gene	abundance	d_gene	j_gene	CDR3aa
TRBV7-9	.	TRBD2	TRBJ2-7	CASSSRLAGDPRSSYEQYF
TRBV10-3	once	TRBD2	TRBJ2-1	CAIRVTSEGYNEQFF
TRBV30	.	.	TRBJ2-1	CAWTTGSGFNEQFF
TRBV19	.	TRBD1	TRBJ1-2	CASSMGDRGGYTF
TRBV5-6	.	TRBD2	TRBJ2-7	CASSPGLAGAISYEQYF
TRBV6-6	.	.	TRBJ1-1	CASSADRLNTEAFF
TRBV5-1	.	.	TRBJ2-1	CASSLEALSSYNEQFF
TRBV19	.	.	TRBJ2-1	CASSIGRGVPNEQFF
TRBV4-1	.	.	TRBJ2-7	CASSQDPGSYEQYF
TRBV6-6	.	TRBD1	TRBJ1-5	CASRPTGGGNNQPQHF
TRBV5-1	.	.	TRBJ2-3	CASSLMSGLRDTQYF
TRBV9	.	.	TRBJ1-1	CASSVESTGTEAFF
TRBV27	.	.	TRBJ1-4	CASSSREDEKLFF
TRBV4-2	.	.	TRBJ1-1	CASSQDRTEAFF
TRBV6-4	few	.	TRBJ1-1	CASNMGGGAEAFF
TRBV6-4	.	TRBD2	TRBJ2-6	CASSDWGGSGANVLTF
TRBV7-3	.	.	TRBJ2-1	CASSLTGSAYNEQFF
TRBV28	few	.	TRBJ1-2	CASSRGQSNYGYTF
TRBV19	.	.	TRBJ2-7	CASSAPGYEQYF